The next 18 T cell receptor beta chains were all read from a single sample in a study of T cells in Graves' hyperthyroidism and ophthalmopathy. Amplification of TCR beta CDR3 regions was performed using RNA transcripts as template. A set of HTBI primers served as the primers for a first-round RT-PCR of the TCR CDR3. TCRdb called the multiplex PCR reads again in MiXCR, with one record for every CDR3 protein. This sample has 480,000 or so distinct CDR3 sequences, with approximately 49% found just once. Sequencing was carried out using peripheral blood or thyroid tissue (not recorded which). These receptors were taken from an adult woman with Graves' disease, either hyperthyroidism or ophthalmopathy (not recorded which).

This clonotype occurred many times. The J gene is TRBJ1-2, the V gene TRBV6-5, with D unclear. The CDR3 is 14 amino acids. Per the germline V gene, CDR1 is MNHEY and CDR2 is SVGAGI. Trimming cost V 6 bases and J 1 base, with 12 bases left between them. The CDR3 DNA sequence: TGTGCCAGCAGACTGGGCGGCGATAACTATGGCTACACCTTC. This translates into CASRLGGDNYGYTF.

A few counts support this clonotype. Being one base from a much bigger clone, this may be a read error. This chain joins TRBV7-2 and TRBJ2-5, with TRBD1 matching 7 bases. Trimming removed 2 bases from V and 4 bases from J; junction bases left unmatched: 4. Germline V gene lookup returns CDR1 SGHTA and CDR2 FQGNSA. The CDR3 loop spans 14 amino acids. CDR3 in amino acids: CASSLWSGGETQYF. The CDR3 region has the DNA TGTGCCAGCAGCTTATGGTCAGGGGGAGAGACCCAGTACTTC.

This clonotype has only a few counts. This may arise from a read error, as a much more abundant clone is one base away. J is TRBJ1-1 and V is TRBV20-1; 8 bases line up with TRBD1. The CDR3 spans 13 residues. Germline-derived CDR1 and CDR2 are DFQATT and SNEGSKA (reference sequence). Here the CDR3 reads CSGSGGLNTEASF. In nucleotides, the CDR3 is TGCAGTGGGTCAGGGGGCTTGAACACTGAAGCTTCCTTT.

In this sample, this clonotype turned up many times. The chain uses TRBV9 and TRBJ2-2; 8 nucleotides agree with TRBD1. The germline V gene encodes CDR1 SGDLS and CDR2 YYNGEE. The CDR3 runs to 19 residues. Losses at the gene ends were 0 bases for V and 2 bases for J; bases not matched to a gene: 12. CDR3 residues: CASSVGSGQEIINTGELFF. CDR3 bases: TGTGCCAGCAGCGTAGGATCGGGACAGGAGATCATTAACACCGGGGAGCTGTTTTTT.

This clonotype was picked up many times. This chain links TRBV5-5 with TRBJ2-5, with a possible D match to TRBD1 (8 bases). CDR1 and CDR2 from the germline V gene are SGHKS and YYEKEE (reference sequence). V lost 3 bases to trimming and J lost 2 bases, with 14 bases between them. The CDR3 length is 15 residues. CDR3 DNA: TGTGCCAGCAGCTCAGAACAGGGGGGGCAAGAGACCCAGTACTTC. Residues: CASSSEQGGQETQYF.

The J gene is TRBJ1-2, the V gene TRBV10-3; the match to TRBD1 covers 12 bases. With V trimmed by 6 bases and J by 5 bases, 4 bases remained unmatched. This CDR3 has 14 residues. The V gene's germline CDR1 is ENHRY and CDR2 SYGVKD. The CDR3 region has the DNA TGTGCCATCAGCCAGGGACAGGGGGCTTATGGCTACACCTTC. Protein sequence: CAISQGQGAYGYTF.

V is TRBV19 and J is TRBJ1-6; D is perhaps TRBD1 (5 bases). CDR3 length: 15 amino acids. In germline, CDR1 is LNHDA, CDR2 SQIVND (reference sequence). V lost 3 bases, J lost 6 bases, and 12 bases lay in between. As DNA, the CDR3 is TGTGCCAGTAGTATGCCGGGACGGGCTAATTCACCCCTCCACTTT. It encodes CASSMPGRANSPLHF.

This clonotype was counted ten times or more. The chain has TRBV9 and TRBJ1-6; D may be TRBD1 (6 bases). Per the germline V gene, CDR1 is SGDLS and CDR2 is YYNGEE. Trimming cost V 0 bases and J 7 bases, with 11 bases left between them. The CDR3 covers 15 residues. CDR3 sequence reads: CASSVAVRGNSPLHF. Here the CDR3 DNA reads TGTGCCAGCAGCGTAGCTGTGAGGGGGAATTCACCCCTCCACTTT.

This clonotype was counted at least ten times. The chain uses TRBV29-1 and TRBJ2-3; no firm D call. CDR1 and CDR2 from the germline V gene are SQVTM and ANQGSEA. The CDR3 is 13 amino acids. The germline V and J ends were trimmed by 6 bases and 1 base, with 11 bases remaining between them. The CDR3 DNA follows: TGCAGCGTCCAGAATGGAGGCACAGATACGCAGTATTTT. Translating it yields CSVQNGGTDTQYF.

The rearrangement uses TRBV29-1 and TRBJ1-1; TRBD1 matches at 7 bases. V lost 6 bases and J lost 0; bases outside the gene matches: 4. The germline gives CDR1 SQVTM, CDR2 ANQGSEA. This CDR3 is 13 amino acids long. This chain's CDR3 is CSVATGMNTEAFF. CDR3 bases: TGCAGCGTGGCGACAGGGATGAACACTGAAGCTTTCTTT.

The rearrangement uses TRBV6-1 and TRBJ2-5; TRBD2 matches 11 bases. With V trimmed by 6 bases and J by 5 bases, 8 bases remained unmatched. This CDR3 has 15 amino acids. The germline CDR1 and CDR2 sequences are MNHNS and SASEGT. CDR3 in DNA: TGTGCCAGCAGCCAAGGGACTAGCGGACTGGAGACCCAGTACTTC. This translates into CASSQGTSGLETQYF.

This clonotype was observed many times. V usage is TRBV11-1 and J usage is TRBJ1-1; the D gene is possibly TRBD1 (5 bases). This CDR3 has 14 residues. CDR1 SGHAT and CDR2 FQDESV come from the germline V gene (reference sequence). The V and J ends lost 3 bases and 11 bases respectively, with 19 bases between them. This CDR3 is CASSLEFDSKGAFF. The CDR3 nucleotides read TGTGCCAGCAGCTTGGAATTCGACAGTAAAGGGGCTTTCTTT.

This clonotype was counted ten times or more. The chain carries TRBV2 and TRBJ2-7, with 8 nucleotides matching TRBD2. J lost 6 bases, V lost 10 bases, and 11 bases had no gene match. There are 13 residues in the CDR3. The V gene's germline CDR1 is SNHLY and CDR2 FYNNEI. The DNA for the CDR3 is TGTGCCACCAGCGAGCGGGAGTCGGGCGAGCAGTACTTC. Translation: CATSERESGEQYF.

This clonotype has at least ten counts. The chain links TRBV10-3 to TRBJ2-2, with 9 positions matching TRBD2. Germline lookup yields CDR1 ENHRY and CDR2 SYGVKD. This CDR3 region has 18 residues. With 2 bases clipped from V and 4 bases from J, the junction kept 11 bases outside the gene matches. The CDR3 sequence: CAISEPQFSGSSTGELFF. The DNA for the CDR3 is TGTGCCATCAGTGAGCCCCAATTTAGCGGGAGCTCCACCGGGGAGCTGTTTTTT.

This clonotype was counted a few times. A much larger clone differs from this one at a single base, so this may be a read error. This chain connects TRBV19 to TRBJ2-2; no definite D call. V lost 2 bases and J 1 base, leaving 8 bases between the germline ends. The CDR3 has 15 residues. Germline V gene sequence: CDR1 LNHDA, CDR2 SQIVND (reference sequence). The CDR3 DNA sequence: TGTGCCAGTAGTATATTTGGCATGAACACCGGGGAGCTGTTTTTT. Encoded protein: CASSIFGMNTGELFF. The complete variable domain, with remaining parts taken from reference TRBV19 and TRBJ2-2, reads DGGITQSPKYLFRKEGQNVTLSCEQNLNHDAMYWYRQDPGQGLRLIYYSQIVNDFQKGDIAEGYSVSREKKESFPLTVTSAQKNPTAFYLCASSIFGMNTGELFFGEGSRLTVL.

This clonotype was detected many times. The chain recombines TRBV6-5 with TRBJ1-4, with 8 bases identical to TRBD1. Germline CDR1 is MNHEY and CDR2 is SVGAGI. V lost 6 bases to trimming and J lost 7 bases; unmatched junction nucleotides: 4. The CDR3 spans 13 residues. Written as DNA, the CDR3 is TGTGCCAGCAGCGACAGGGGAGTTGAAAAACTGTTTTTT. It yields the protein CASSDRGVEKLFF.

This clonotype was counted many times. CDR3 DNA sequence: TGCGCCAGCAGCCGGGACCCTCAAGAGACCCAGTACTTC. Amino acid sequence: CASSRDPQETQYF. The V and J genes are TRBV10-1 and TRBJ2-5; D possibly matches TRBD1 or TRBD2 (5 bases each). V shed 6 bases and J shed 2 bases, with 10 bases lying between them. Germline V gene sequence: CDR1 WNHNN, CDR2 SYGVQD (reference sequence). The CDR3 runs to 13 residues.

This clonotype was counted many times. This chain joins TRBV19 and TRBJ1-2, with D hard to call. Trimming removed 0 bases from V and 8 bases from J, with 7 bases in between. The CDR3 is 12 residues long. Germline lookup yields CDR1 LNHDA and CDR2 SQIVND (reference sequence). CDR3 DNA: TGTGCCAGTAGTATAGATATGAACGGCTACACCTTC. It specifies CASSIDMNGYTF.